These 21 T cell receptor beta chains originate from one sample sequenced in a study of cytomegalovirus exposure and HLA in healthy donors. It was with 60 Vbeta and 13 Jbeta primers that the PCR ran. Method: immunoSEQ multiplex PCR; TCRdb's copy keeps in-frame clones and lacks some. The data contain roughly 190,000 clones, 75% to 90% of them singletons. The sample consisted of PBMCs. All receptors derive from a man in his thirties or forties in good health and CMV-seronegative.

J is TRBJ1-5 and V is TRBV7-9; tentatively, D is TRBD1 (5 bases). The germline gives CDR1 SEHNR, CDR2 FQNEAQ (reference sequence). The CDR3 is 13 amino acids. V lost 2 bases to trimming and J lost 10 bases, with 12 bases between them. The CDR3 region has the DNA TGTGCCAGCAGCTTATCAGGGCAGCATCCCCAGCATTTT. Its translation is CASSLSGQHPQHF.

This rearrangement joins TRBV11-2 to TRBJ1-1, with D uncertain. The length of the CDR3 is 13 residues. In germline, CDR1 is SGHAT, CDR2 FQNNGV. The V end lost 5 bases, the J end lost 3 bases, and 10 bases lay between the germline ends. CDR3 in amino acids: CASSPEQYTEAFF. The CDR3 coding sequence is TGTGCCAGCAGCCCAGAACAGTACACTGAAGCTTTCTTT.

This clone was observed once. The chain carries TRBV25-1 and TRBJ2-1; D is possibly TRBD2 (5 bases). From germline, CDR1 is MGHDK and CDR2 SYGVNS. This CDR3 has 13 residues. V was pared by 2 bases and J by 12 bases, with 14 bases between. CDR3 region: CASSEPDGRGQFF. For the CDR3, the DNA is TGTGCCAGCAGTGAACCCGACGGCCGGGGGCAGTTCTTC.

The genes are TRBV28 and TRBJ2-2; TRBD2 might be the D (6 bases). Germline V gene data show CDR1 as MDHEN and CDR2 as SYDVKM. Trimming took 5 bases from V and 7 from J, leaving 14 bases between them. The CDR3 consists of 14 residues. CDR3 bases: TGTGCCAGCAGTGCCAACGGGAGAGTCGGGGAGCTGTTTTTT. Translated: CASSANGRVGELFF.

The V call is TRBV5-1, the J call TRBJ2-6, with 11 bases identical to TRBD2. Germline values: CDR1 SGHRS, CDR2 YFSETQ. With 0 bases clipped from V and 3 bases from J, the junction kept 8 bases outside the gene matches. This CDR3 region has 19 residues. The DNA for the CDR3 is TGCGCCAGCAGCTTGGTAGCTCTAGCGGGAGGTTTTGGGGCCAACGTCCTGACTTTC. This sequence encodes CASSLVALAGGFGANVLTF.

The gene calls are TRBV5-4 and TRBJ2-3, with TRBD1 as a possible D gene (6 bases). The germline V gene has CDR1 SGHNT and CDR2 YYREEE (reference sequence). The CDR3 consists of 16 residues. V dropped 3 bases and J dropped 1 base, with 15 bases sitting between them. CDR3 amino acids: CASSSRDTLGTDTQYF. DNA for the CDR3: TGTGCCAGCAGCTCTCGGGACACCCTAGGCACAGATACGCAGTATTTT.

With respect to this clone: An end of the junction does not agree with germline; a read error may underlie this. V usage is TRBV6-4 and J usage is TRBJ1-6; D is unresolved. The CDR3 is 15 residues long. Germline V gene data show CDR1 as MRHNA and CDR2 as SNTAGT. As DNA, the CDR3 is TGTGCCAGCAGTGAACGACCAGAGGTTAGATCACTCCTCCACTTT. It translates to CASSERPEVRSLLHF.

V usage is TRBV5-4 and J usage is TRBJ2-7; 14 positions match TRBD2. The ends lost 4 bases at V and 3 bases at J; junction bases unmatched: 6. Germline V CDR1 and CDR2: SGHNT, YYREEE (reference sequence). CDR3 size: 16 residues. The CDR3 nucleotides read TGTGCCAGCAGCGCACAGGGACTAGCGGGGGTCTACGAGCAGTACTTC. Its translation is CASSAQGLAGVYEQYF.

This clone was seen only once. The chain links TRBV5-1 to TRBJ1-2; TRBD1 agrees at 10 bases. Germline trimming cut 5 bases from V and 2 bases from J; bases unmatched to any gene: 6. Germline loops: CDR1 SGHRS, CDR2 YFSETQ. This CDR3 spans 15 amino acids. The CDR3 loop reads CASRWGQGTNYGYTF. As DNA, the CDR3 is TGCGCCAGCAGGTGGGGACAGGGGACCAACTATGGCTACACCTTC.

This sequence joins TRBV19 and TRBJ2-3; TRBD2 agrees at 8 bases. Germline assignment: CDR1 LNHDA and CDR2 SQIVND (reference sequence). The CDR3 is 15 residues long. After removal of 3 bases from V and 7 bases from J, the junction contained 9 bases not matched to a gene. The CDR3 nucleotides read TGTGCCAGTAGTATGATCTCGGGGGGGGCAAATACGCAGTATTTT. Its translation: CASSMISGGANTQYF.

The gene calls are TRBV29-1 and TRBJ2-7; 9 bases match TRBD1. Looked up from germline, CDR1 is SQVTM and CDR2 is ANQGSEA. This CDR3 comprises 12 residues. V trimming: 7 bases; J trimming: 4 bases; junction bases outside the gene matches: 5. DNA for the CDR3: TGCAGCGGGCGGACAGGGGAGTACGAGCAGTACTTC. Translation: CSGRTGEYEQYF.

This clone was recorded only once. CDR3 sequence (DNA): TGTGCCAGCAGCTCCCGGACAGGGGTTGGCTATGGCTACACCTTC. It specifies CASSSRTGVGYGYTF. The rearrangement joins TRBV7-2 to TRBJ1-2; the match to TRBD1 covers 9 bases. Germline values: CDR1 SGHTA, CDR2 FQGNSA. This CDR3 region has 15 residues. J was trimmed by 4 bases and V by 4 bases; bases with no gene match: 7.

This sequence joins TRBV29-1 and TRBJ1-1; D possibly corresponds to TRBD1 (6 bases). Germline V gene data show CDR1 as SQVTM and CDR2 as ANQGSEA. With 7 bases removed from V and 3 bases from J, the gap between germline ends came to 18 bases. This CDR3 contains 14 residues. The CDR3 reads CSAFSIQGYTEAFF. The CDR3 DNA is TGCAGCGCCTTCTCGATACAGGGCTACACTGAAGCTTTCTTT.

The chain has TRBV29-1 and TRBJ2-1; weak D call: TRBD1 (5 bases). The CDR3 loop spans 12 amino acids. Germline values: CDR1 SQVTM, CDR2 ANQGSEA. The V and J ends lost 5 bases and 6 bases respectively, with 11 bases between them. The CDR3 protein is CSVTDSFNEQFF. The DNA of the CDR3 is TGCAGCGTTACCGACAGTTTCAATGAGCAGTTCTTC.

The chain couples TRBV7-2 to TRBJ2-7; possibly TRBD2 for D (6 bases). The CDR3 is 14 amino acids. CDR1 and CDR2 from the germline V gene are SGHTA and FQGNSA. The V and J ends lost 1 base and 0 bases respectively, with 7 bases between them. CDR3 sequence reads: CASSLVAVSYEQYF. The CDR3 coding sequence is TGTGCCAGCAGCTTAGTAGCGGTCTCCTACGAGCAGTACTTC.

The rearrangement uses TRBV30 and TRBJ1-1; D gene uncertain. This CDR3 is 11 amino acids long. The V gene's germline CDR1 is GTSNPN and CDR2 SVGIG (reference sequence). V lost 0 bases and J 6 bases, leaving 5 bases between the germline ends. CDR3 protein: CAWSVLSEAFF. Written as DNA, the CDR3 is TGTGCCTGGAGTGTACTGTCTGAAGCTTTCTTT.

V gene TRBV18 combines with J gene TRBJ2-1, with TRBD2 identical over 8 bases. The CDR3 runs to 15 residues. Germline CDR1 KGHSH, CDR2 LQKENI. With V trimmed by 0 bases and J by 4 bases, 2 bases remained unmatched. The CDR3 coding sequence is TGTGCCAGCTCACCACCGGCGGGAGGTTACAATGAGCAGTTCTTC. It translates to CASSPPAGGYNEQFF.

CDR3 loop: CASSVPVRGRNTEAFF. The CDR3 coding sequence is TGTGCCAGCAGCGTACCCGTCAGGGGCAGGAACACTGAAGCTTTCTTT. The chain carries TRBV9 and TRBJ1-1; tentative D call: TRBD1 (6 bases). Between the trimmed V and J ends, which lost 1 base and 1 base, there was a span of 14 bases. CDR1 is SGDLS, CDR2 YYNGEE, per germline. The CDR3 length is 16 residues.

The V and J genes are TRBV4-1 and TRBJ1-6; maybe TRBD1 (5 bases). This CDR3 has 15 residues. Germline V lookup: CDR1 MGHRA, CDR2 YSYEKL. Trimming took off 4 bases at V and 9 bases at J, with 16 bases between the two ends. The CDR3 region is CASSLQTLGGSPLHF. CDR3 DNA sequence: TGCGCCAGCAGCCTCCAGACATTGGGGGGTTCACCCCTCCACTTT.

The chain uses TRBV7-2 and TRBJ2-7; D is undetermined. V lost 2 bases and J 1 base, leaving 9 bases between the germline ends. The CDR3 is 14 residues long. CDR1 SGHTA and CDR2 FQGNSA come from the germline V gene. The CDR3 is CASSLMAGSYEQYF. CDR3 nucleotide sequence: TGTGCCAGCAGCTTAATGGCAGGTTCCTACGAGCAGTACTTC.

This clone was counted a single time. V gene TRBV28 combines with J gene TRBJ2-3; 7 bases map to TRBD1. CDR3 length: 15 residues. CDR1 and CDR2 from the germline V gene are MDHEN and SYDVKM. V shed 3 bases and J 8 bases; nucleotides not matched to a gene: 11. The CDR3 is CASSFKGAGPGTQYF. Here the CDR3 DNA reads TGTGCCAGCAGTTTCAAGGGGGCAGGACCAGGTACGCAGTATTTT.